This TCR beta chain is from a study of cytomegalovirus exposure and HLA in healthy donors. Study-level points and caveats: HLA restriction was apparent for most CMV-associated TCR beta chains in a later analysis.

Regarding this clone: The antigen is unknown.

The PCR had 60 Vbeta and 13 Jbeta primers. Method: immunoSEQ multiplex PCR; TCRdb's copy keeps in-frame clones and lacks some. This sample carries roughly 240,000 clones, around 80% of them seen once, and the ten largest clones take 5.4%. V gave up 0 bases and J gave up 4 bases, with 15 bases separating them. There are 16 residues in the CDR3. Germline V CDR1 and CDR2: KGHSH, LQKENI. This rearrangement joins TRBV18 to TRBJ1-1, with a weak D call TRBD1 (5 bases). The material sequenced was PBMCs. The TCR originated in a woman aged 40 to 50 in good health and CMV-seropositive. The CDR3 nucleotides are TGTGCCAGCTCACCACCGGTGTTGCAGGGAGGCACTGAAGCTTTCTTT. Translating it yields CASSPPVLQGGTEAFF.